This TCR beta chain originates from a study of shared clonotypes between healthy human individuals. Findings and caveats of the study: Sequencing depth was predicted to influence how clonotypes are shared among donors. Among the subsets, naive ones generally showed larger estimated richness than memory ones.

Germline V lookup: CDR1 SNHLY, CDR2 FYNNEI. With 2 bases removed from V and 9 bases from J, the gap between germline ends came to 8 bases. This CDR3 region has 12 residues. This clone was counted only a few times. Its antigen is currently unknown. All donors qualified as healthy HIV-negative adults and had experienced no recent acute infections or vaccinations. Clones were sequenced by immunoSEQ multiplex PCR, and TCRdb holds only the in-frame ones, with some missing. Among millions of clones, just over 90% were seen once, and the ten largest hold about 0.37%. This chain uses TRBV2 with TRBJ1-5; D is undetermined. The clonotype originates from a man between 18 and 35 years old in good health. Some clones in this sample may be carry-over from other donors' samples. Source material: naive CD4+ T cells from PBMCs. Subset specified: CD45RA+ positively selected. CDR3 coding DNA: TGTGCCAGCAGTGAATCGTTGGGGCCCCAGCATTTT. Its protein is CASSESLGPQHF.